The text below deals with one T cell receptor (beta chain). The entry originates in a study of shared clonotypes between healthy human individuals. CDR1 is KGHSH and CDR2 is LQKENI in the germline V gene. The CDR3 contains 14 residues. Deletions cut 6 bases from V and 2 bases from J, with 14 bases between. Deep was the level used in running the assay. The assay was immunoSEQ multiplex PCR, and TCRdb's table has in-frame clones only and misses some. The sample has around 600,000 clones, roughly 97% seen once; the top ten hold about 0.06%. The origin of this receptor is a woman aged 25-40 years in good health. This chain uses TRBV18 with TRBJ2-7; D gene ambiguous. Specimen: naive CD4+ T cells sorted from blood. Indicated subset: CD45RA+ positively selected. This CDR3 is CASSPTTSTYEQYF. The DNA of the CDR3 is TGTGCCAGCTCCCCGACGACTTCAACCTACGAGCAGTACTTC.